These 16 T cell receptor beta chains originate from one sample sequenced in a study of OX40 agonist ivuxolimab in advanced cancers. Produced via immunoSEQ multiplex PCR; TCRdb's table is partial and in-frame only. This table has some 49,000 clones, 70% to 90% appearing once. Source: CD4+ or CD8+ T cells sorted from blood, taken in a trial of the OX40 agonist ivuxolimab. These TCRs come from an adult with an advanced solid tumor such as melanoma, head and neck, liver or kidney cancer.

The chain uses TRBV5-8 and TRBJ2-7; D is ambiguous. Trimming removed 3 bases at V and 6 bases at J, with 16 bases between. The CDR3 runs to 14 residues. CDR1 SGHTS and CDR2 YDEGEE come from the germline V gene. The CDR3 DNA reads TGTGCCAGCAGCTCAAGTCCGGGTGCCCTCGAGCAGTACTTC. It codes for CASSSSPGALEQYF.

The genes are TRBV7-9 and TRBJ1-2; 7 bases are shared with TRBD1. Germline CDR1 SEHNR, CDR2 FQNEAQ (reference sequence). The length of the CDR3 is 14 residues. The trim removed 3 bases at V and 4 bases at J, leaving 5 bases unmatched. This CDR3 is CASSLRGDSYGYTF. For the CDR3, the DNA is TGTGCCAGCAGCTTGCGGGGGGACAGCTATGGCTACACCTTC.

This clone has only one observation. The V and J genes are TRBV7-8 and TRBJ2-5; tentatively, D is TRBD1 (5 bases). V was shortened by 5 bases and J by 6 bases, with 7 bases between the two germline ends. CDR1 and CDR2 from the germline V gene are SGHVS and FQNEAQ. The CDR3 is 11 amino acids. In DNA form, the CDR3 reads TGTGCCAGCAGCCCAGGGAAGACCCAGTACTTC. Translating gives CASSPGKTQYF.

CDR3 in amino acids: CASSYDRQGHEQYF. The CDR3 DNA follows: TGTGCCAGCAGTTATGACCGACAGGGTCACGAGCAGTACTTC. The chain uses TRBV6-5 and TRBJ2-7, with 7 bases matching TRBD1. After removal of 3 bases from V and 5 bases from J, the junction contained 7 bases not matched to a gene. This CDR3 region has 14 residues. CDR1 is MNHEY, CDR2 SVGAGI, per germline.

About this clone itself: An end of the junction differs from the germline gene, which may be a read error. This same CDR3 is encoded by further DNA sequences in the sample. The chain couples TRBV9 to TRBJ1-2; 8 bases are shared with TRBD1. Germline values: CDR1 SGDLS, CDR2 YYNGEE. The CDR3 loop spans 15 amino acids. The DNA for the CDR3 is TGTGCTAGCAGCGTAGAGGCAGGGGGCAACTATGGCTACACCTTC. It specifies CASSVEAGGNYGYTF.

This rearrangement joins TRBV19 to TRBJ2-1; 9 nucleotides align to TRBD2. CDR1 is LNHDA, CDR2 SQIVND, per germline (reference sequence). Trimming removed 9 bases from V and 0 bases from J; junction bases left unmatched: 9. CDR3 size: 16 residues. CDR3 protein: CASRLAGGSSYNEQFF. For the CDR3, the DNA is TGTGCCAGCCGATTGGCGGGAGGGAGCTCCTACAATGAGCAGTTCTTC.

V is TRBV6-1 and J is TRBJ2-1; TRBD2 matches 12 bases. From germline, CDR1 is MNHNS and CDR2 SASEGT. After removal of 1 base from V and 7 bases from J, the junction contained 2 bases not matched to a gene. The CDR3 totals 15 residues. The CDR3 is CASSEGLAGVNEQFF. CDR3 DNA: TGTGCCAGCAGTGAAGGACTAGCGGGAGTGAATGAGCAGTTCTTC.

V usage is TRBV5-4 and J usage is TRBJ2-1, with TRBD2 identical over 8 bases. Trimming removed 0 bases from V and 3 bases from J; junction bases left unmatched: 2. Germline CDR1 SGHNT, CDR2 YYREEE (reference sequence). The CDR3 totals 15 residues. CDR3 residues: CASSLAGGVYNEQFF. For the CDR3, the DNA is TGTGCCAGCAGCTTGGCGGGGGGGGTCTACAATGAGCAGTTCTTC.

The chain is built from TRBV6-1 and TRBJ1-5, with TRBD1 as a possible D gene (6 bases). V lost 1 base and J 9 bases, leaving 13 bases between the germline ends. The CDR3 contains 14 residues. Germline V gene sequence: CDR1 MNHNS, CDR2 SASEGT. CDR3 in amino acids: CASSEGGASRPQHF. CDR3 nucleotides: TGTGCCAGCAGTGAAGGGGGGGCCTCCCGGCCCCAGCATTTT.

The V call is TRBV9, the J call TRBJ2-1; D might be TRBD1 or TRBD2, each matching 6 bases. The CDR3 totals 12 residues. V shed 4 bases and J shed 10 bases, with 12 bases lying between them. Looked up from germline, CDR1 is SGDLS and CDR2 is YYNGEE. The CDR3 sequence: CASSQGGGEQFF. CDR3 nucleotide sequence: TGTGCCAGCAGCCAAGGAGGGGGGGAGCAGTTCTTC. The variable domain in full, with the rest retrieved from reference TRBV9 and TRBJ2-1, is DSGVTQTPKHLITATGQRVTLRCSPRSGDLSVYWYQQSLDQGLQFLIQYYNGEERAKGNILERFSAQQFPDLHSELNLSSLELGDSALYFCASSQGGGEQFFGPGTRLTVL.

This chain links TRBV5-1 with TRBJ2-3; unclear D gene. Germline values: CDR1 SGHRS, CDR2 YFSETQ. The CDR3 has 15 amino acids. Trimming removed 0 bases from V and 2 bases from J, with 10 bases in between. CDR3 residues: CASSLVAEHTDTQYF. In DNA, the CDR3 is TGCGCCAGCAGCTTGGTGGCGGAACACACAGATACGCAGTATTTT. The whole variable domain, remainder taken from reference TRBV5-1 and TRBJ2-3, is KAGVTQTPRYLIKTRGQQVTLSCSPISGHRSVSWYQQTPGQGLQFLFEYFSETQRNKGNFPGRFSGRQFSNSRSEMNVSTLELGDSALYLCASSLVAEHTDTQYFGPGTRLTVL.

This chain joins TRBV5-4 and TRBJ2-3; D is possibly TRBD2 (5 bases). Trimming took off 4 bases at V and 5 bases at J, with 14 bases between the two ends. The CDR3 consists of 14 residues. The germline CDR1 and CDR2 sequences are SGHNT and YYREEE (reference sequence). CDR3 protein: CASSQSAGGDTQYF. CDR3 bases: TGTGCCAGCAGCCAGTCGGCCGGAGGAGATACGCAGTATTTT.

The chain couples TRBV15 to TRBJ2-7, with a possible D match to TRBD1 (6 bases). Germline V gives CDR1 LNHNV, CDR2 YYDKDF (reference sequence). Trimming took off 5 bases at V and 2 bases at J, with 16 bases between the two ends. The CDR3 sequence is 15 residues long. CDR3 DNA: TGTGCCACCAGCGCCCGAAGGGGACACCCCTACGAGCAGTACTTC. Translating gives CATSARRGHPYEQYF.

This chain uses TRBV11-1 with TRBJ2-5; D is undetermined. The J call may be incorrect, as the DNA end agrees better with TRBJ2-7. This CDR3 has 12 amino acids. Per germline, CDR1 SGHAT and CDR2 FQDESV (reference sequence). The CDR3 DNA is TGTGCCAGCAGCTTAGCCTCCTACGAGCAGTACTTC. It specifies CASSLASYEQYF.

The chain has TRBV27 and TRBJ1-2, with 11 bases identical to TRBD1. Germline assignment: CDR1 MNHEY and CDR2 SMNVEV (reference sequence). With 3 bases clipped from V and 0 bases from J, the junction kept 9 bases outside the gene matches. This CDR3 has 18 residues. CDR3 nucleotide sequence: TGTGCCAGCAGTTTCCTGTGGACAGGGGGCGGGTCTAACTATGGCTACACCTTC. It is translated as CASSFLWTGGGSNYGYTF.

The chain couples TRBV19 to TRBJ2-5, with D maybe TRBD2 (5 bases). Germline V gene data show CDR1 as LNHDA and CDR2 as SQIVND (reference sequence). V was clipped by 6 bases and J by 5 bases, with 31 bases between them. The CDR3 is 19 residues long. The CDR3 region has the DNA TGTGCCAGTAGGAAATCCCCCAGAGGGAGAGCTTCGGAGGTGGAGACCCAGTACTTC. Translated: CASRKSPRGRASEVETQYF.